This TCR beta chain was sequenced in a study of post-analysis software for immune sequencing data. The germline CDR1 and CDR2 sequences are MGHDK and SYGVNS. V was pared by 7 bases and J by 6 bases, with 6 bases of the junction left unmatched. This CDR3 region has 15 residues. Study-wide points: Five or six TRBV segments (TRBV5-6, TRBV5-1 and TRBV20-1 among them) occurred more frequently in patients than in controls.

As concerns this clonotype: Antigen specificity is unknown.

Prepared TCR beta cDNA libraries contained unique molecular identifiers. TCRdb reprocessed the PCR reads with MiXCR, giving one entry per CDR3 protein. Seen here are hundreds of thousands of distinct CDR3 sequences, about 60% observed once, and the top ten hold about 11%. The sample taken for sequencing was blood. This sequence was found in a girl aged 2-9 years with multiple sclerosis. The chain uses TRBV25-1 and TRBJ2-1, with TRBD2 matching 13 bases. The CDR3 DNA follows: TGTGCCAGCACAGGACTAGCGGGAGCCCTCAATGAGCAGTTCTTC. This gives the protein CASTGLAGALNEQFF.